This is a list of T cell receptor beta chains from one sample in a study of blood T cell repertoires in COVID-19. Data came from immunoSEQ multiplex PCR; TCRdb stores just in-frame clones and leaves some out. The repertoire consists of about 280,000 clones, with 86% occurring once and the leading ten covering around 2.1%. Sequencing was done on a sample of peripheral blood. The source of these receptors is a young woman who had recovered from COVID-19. The CDR3 runs from the conserved cysteine through the conserved F or W. The D gene is left open where the match is weak. Rows may omit the clone size; those that give it use once, few, many or a size class.

CDR3 length: 15
V gene: TRBV10-2
J gene: TRBJ1-5
D gene: -
clone size: -
CDR3 DNA: TGCGCCAGCAGGGGGGGGAGGAATAGCAATCAGCCCCAGCATTTT
CDR3 protein: CASRGGRNSNQPQHF

CDR3 length: 14
V gene: TRBV2
J gene: TRBJ1-5
D gene: TRBD1
clone size: -
CDR3 DNA: TGTGCCAGCACCCCGGGACAGGTCAATCAGCCCCAGCATTTT
CDR3 protein: CASTPGQVNQPQHF

CDR3 length: 14
V gene: TRBV10-1
J gene: TRBJ1-1
D gene: -
clone size: -
CDR3 DNA: TGCGCCAGCAGTGAGGACCGGGGTAGGACTGAAGCTTTCTTT
CDR3 protein: CASSEDRGRTEAFF

CDR3 length: 13
V gene: TRBV25-1
J gene: TRBJ2-2
D gene: TRBD2
clone size: few
CDR3 DNA: TGTGCCAGCACACGGGGGGGATCCGGGGAGCTGTTTTTT
CDR3 protein: CASTRGGSGELFF

CDR3 length: 16
V gene: TRBV3-1/TRBV3-2
J gene: TRBJ2-3
D gene: -
clone size: -
CDR3 DNA: TGTGCCAGCAGCCAAGTTGGCGGGAAAGGCACAGATACGCAGTATTTT
CDR3 protein: CASSQVGGKGTDTQYF

CDR3 length: 15
V gene: TRBV7-9
J gene: TRBJ2-3
D gene: -
clone size: -
CDR3 DNA: TGTGCCAGCAGCCCACCCACAGGGAGCACAGATACGCAGTATTTT
CDR3 protein: CASSPPTGSTDTQYF

CDR3 length: 14
V gene: TRBV7-9
J gene: TRBJ1-2
D gene: -
clone size: once
CDR3 DNA: TGTGCCAGCAGCTTAAGGTCCCAGGACTATGGCTACACCTTC
CDR3 protein: CASSLRSQDYGYTF

CDR3 length: 17
V gene: TRBV5-5
J gene: TRBJ1-2
D gene: TRBD1
clone size: -
CDR3 DNA: TGTGCCAGCAGCTCAAATATGTTCGGGACAGGGGACTATGGCTACACCTTC
CDR3 protein: CASSSNMFGTGDYGYTF

CDR3 length: 15
V gene: TRBV7-2
J gene: TRBJ2-7
D gene: -
clone size: -
CDR3 DNA: TGTGCCAGCAGTCCCAAGACTCCCCAGCCCTACGAGCAGTACTTC
CDR3 protein: CASSPKTPQPYEQYF

CDR3 length: 14
V gene: TRBV7-2
J gene: TRBJ1-2
D gene: -
clone size: -
CDR3 DNA: TGTGCCAGCAGCTTAAACGCAGGCTACTATGGCTACACCTTC
CDR3 protein: CASSLNAGYYGYTF

CDR3 length: 16
V gene: TRBV4-1
J gene: TRBJ1-2
D gene: -
clone size: -
CDR3 DNA: TGCGCCAGCAGCCAAAATAAACAGGGTGGCAGGTTTGGCTACACCTTC
CDR3 protein: CASSQNKQGGRFGYTF

CDR3 length: 17
V gene: TRBV27
J gene: TRBJ2-1
D gene: TRBD2
clone size: -
CDR3 DNA: TGTGCCAGCAGTTTATCCAGGACTAGCCGCCGGGACAATGAGCAGTTCTTC
CDR3 protein: CASSLSRTSRRDNEQFF